The 22 T cell receptor beta chains in this list originate from one sample, sequenced in a study of blood T cell repertoires in COVID-19. Produced via immunoSEQ multiplex PCR; TCRdb's table is partial and in-frame only. The data show more than 150,000 clones, around 89% seen once. Sequencing was done on a sample of peripheral blood. Receptors originate from a man aged 50-60 years with acute or convalescent COVID-19.

The chain couples TRBV6-2 or TRBV6-3 to TRBJ1-1; D remains ambiguous. In germline, CDR1 is MNHEY, CDR2 SVGEGT. V lost 0 bases and J 6 bases, leaving 11 bases between the germline ends. The CDR3 totals 14 residues. The CDR3 coding sequence is TGTGCCAGCAGTTACTCGCCAGGTCCTTCTGAAGCTTTCTTT. It encodes CASSYSPGPSEAFF.

The chain has TRBV5-1 and TRBJ1-1, with D perhaps TRBD1 (5 bases). Germline loops: CDR1 SGHRS, CDR2 YFSETQ. V was cut by 4 bases and J by 7 bases, with 17 bases left in between. The CDR3 runs 14 residues. The CDR3 DNA follows: TGCGCCAGCAGCGTTCGTGGGGCCGTCCTTGAAGCTTTCTTT. Its translation is CASSVRGAVLEAFF.

The genes are TRBV28 and TRBJ1-6; tentatively, D is TRBD1 (5 bases). CDR1 MDHEN and CDR2 SYDVKM come from the germline V gene. Trimming took off 5 bases at V and 0 bases at J, with 11 bases between the two ends. This CDR3 contains 16 residues. The CDR3 here is CASSPGRSSYNSPLHF. CDR3 nucleotides: TGTGCCAGCAGTCCAGGGCGTTCCTCCTATAATTCACCCCTCCACTTT.

The chain uses TRBV6-6 and TRBJ2-1; TRBD2 matches 8 bases. From germline, CDR1 is MNHNY and CDR2 SVGAGI (reference sequence). V dropped 6 bases and J dropped 7; count of bases not matched to a gene: 8. The CDR3 has 14 amino acids. CDR3 DNA sequence: TGTGCCAGCAGAATAGCGGGGAAGGGGAATGAGCAGTTCTTC. Translation: CASRIAGKGNEQFF.

This clone appeared a few times. This chain links TRBV7-6 with TRBJ2-3, with D possibly matching TRBD2 (7 bases). Trimming stripped 1 base from V and 4 bases from J, with 12 bases between. CDR3 size: 15 residues. The germline gives CDR1 SGHVS, CDR2 FNYEAQ. The CDR3 protein is CASSLGGGAADTQYF. DNA for the CDR3: TGTGCCAGCAGCTTAGGAGGGGGGGCGGCAGATACGCAGTATTTT.

The V and J genes are TRBV7-2 and TRBJ2-4, with TRBD1 matching 9 bases. This CDR3 region has 14 residues. In germline, CDR1 is SGHTA, CDR2 FQGNSA. With V trimmed by 4 bases and J by 16 bases, 14 bases remained unmatched. CDR3 sequence: CASSSGQGSLGGYF. The DNA of the CDR3 is TGTGCCAGCAGCTCGGGACAGGGATCCCTGGGGGGCTACTTC.

The CDR3 reads CASSDRDIYEQYF. The CDR3 region has the DNA TGTGCCAGCAGCGACAGGGACATCTACGAGCAGTACTTC. The rearrangement links TRBV13 to TRBJ2-7; 7 bases line up with TRBD1. The ends lost 5 bases at V and 3 bases at J; junction bases unmatched: 4. The CDR3 totals 13 residues. CDR1 PRHDT and CDR2 FYEKMQ come from the germline V gene (reference sequence).

The J gene is TRBJ2-5, the V gene TRBV19; unclear D gene. Germline values: CDR1 LNHDA, CDR2 SQIVND (reference sequence). V was shortened by 3 bases and J by 5 bases, with 13 bases between the two germline ends. The CDR3 covers 14 residues. CDR3 sequence (DNA): TGTGCCAGTAGTATTCAGGTCAGCCTTGAGACCCAGTACTTC. Its protein is CASSIQVSLETQYF.

The chain uses TRBV6-4 and TRBJ1-2, with D tentatively TRBD1 (5 bases). Looked up from germline, CDR1 is MRHNA and CDR2 is SNTAGT. This CDR3 contains 15 residues. Between the trimmed V and J ends, which lost 3 bases and 4 bases, there was a span of 15 bases. Here the CDR3 reads CASSEEPGSVYGYTF. The CDR3 nucleotides read TGTGCCAGCAGTGAAGAACCAGGGTCGGTCTATGGCTACACCTTC.

CDR3 in DNA: TGTGCCTGCCTGACTAGCGGTCCCTACGAGCAGTACTTC. As protein: CACLTSGPYEQYF. This chain links TRBV30 with TRBJ2-7, with 9 bases lining up with TRBD2. The CDR3 covers 13 residues. Per germline, CDR1 GTSNPN and CDR2 SVGIG (reference sequence). With 6 bases clipped from V and 2 bases from J, the junction kept 5 bases outside the gene matches.

The V call is TRBV29-1, the J call TRBJ2-5; 7 nucleotides match TRBD1. Germline CDR1 and CDR2: SQVTM and ANQGSEA. CDR3 size: 16 residues. V was pared by 1 base and J by 1 base, with 9 bases of the junction left unmatched. CDR3: CSVEARTGPSQETQYF. The CDR3 coding sequence is TGCAGCGTTGAAGCCCGGACAGGCCCTTCCCAAGAGACCCAGTACTTC. The full variable domain, rest sourced from reference TRBV29-1 and TRBJ2-5, is SAVISQKPSRDICQRGTSLTIQCQVDSQVTMMFWYRQQPGQSLTLIATANQGSEATYESGFVIDKFPISRPNLTFSTLTVSNMSPEDSSIYLCSVEARTGPSQETQYFGPGTRLLVL.

This clone was picked up a small number of times. The chain uses TRBV25-1 and TRBJ2-5; 8 bases line up with TRBD1. The CDR3 totals 13 residues. Germline CDR1 and CDR2: MGHDK and SYGVNS. Losses at the gene ends were 3 bases for V and 5 bases for J; bases not matched to a gene: 2. The CDR3 protein is CASSDGQGETQYF. Written as DNA, the CDR3 is TGTGCCAGCAGTGATGGACAGGGCGAGACCCAGTACTTC.

The genes are TRBV24-1 and TRBJ2-1, with D perhaps TRBD2 (5 bases). The CDR3 has 16 residues. The germline gives CDR1 KGHDR, CDR2 SFDVKD. The germline V and J ends were trimmed by 5 bases and 0 bases, with 13 bases remaining between them. DNA of the CDR3: TGTGCCACCAGTGCCGACGGACTGAGCTCCTACAATGAGCAGTTCTTC. It codes for CATSADGLSSYNEQFF.

This sequence joins TRBV19 and TRBJ2-1, with D unresolved. Trimming pared 5 bases from V and 15 bases from J, leaving 14 bases between. Germline lookup yields CDR1 LNHDA and CDR2 SQIVND (reference sequence). The CDR3 contains 11 residues. The CDR3: CASSLGQVMFF. The DNA of the CDR3 is TGTGCCAGTAGTCTGGGCCAGGTCATGTTCTTC.

The chain links TRBV9 to TRBJ2-3, with D possibly matching TRBD1 (6 bases). The CDR3 contains 18 residues. Germline-derived CDR1 and CDR2 are SGDLS and YYNGEE. Trimming left V 2 bases short and J 2 bases short, with 21 bases between. As DNA, the CDR3 is TGTGCCAGCAGCGTCGGGACACCTATGACCCTATACACAGATACGCAGTATTTT. Protein product: CASSVGTPMTLYTDTQYF.

The CDR3 region is CATSTKDRYRMETQYF. DNA of the CDR3: TGTGCCACCAGCACCAAAGACAGATACAGGATGGAGACCCAGTACTTC. The chain has TRBV15 and TRBJ2-5; TRBD1 is a possible D gene (5 bases). Germline-derived CDR1 and CDR2 are LNHNV and YYDKDF (reference sequence). V was cut by 4 bases and J by 5 bases, with 20 bases left in between. The CDR3 totals 16 residues.

This clone occurred once. DNA of the CDR3: TGTGCCAGCAGCTTATCAGGGGGCGAGGGCAATCAGCCCCAGCATTTT. It is translated as CASSLSGGEGNQPQHF. The chain joins TRBV7-9 to TRBJ1-5; TRBD1 matches at 8 bases. The CDR3 consists of 16 residues. Germline V gene data show CDR1 as SEHNR and CDR2 as FQNEAQ (reference sequence). V dropped 2 bases and J dropped 2; count of bases not matched to a gene: 5.

This chain connects TRBV28 to TRBJ1-1, with D maybe TRBD1 (5 bases). Germline V CDR1 and CDR2: MDHEN, SYDVKM. The V end lost 1 base, the J end lost 5 bases, and 11 bases lay between the germline ends. This CDR3 region has 14 residues. The CDR3: CASSLSGSATEAFF. The CDR3 nucleotides read TGTGCCAGCAGTTTATCAGGGTCGGCGACTGAAGCTTTCTTT. Supplemented by reference TRBV28 and TRBJ1-1, the full variable domain reads DVKVTQSSRYLVKRTGEKVFLECVQDMDHENMFWYRQDPGLGLRLIYFSYDVKMKEKGDIPEGYSVSREKKERFSLILESASTNQTSMYLCASSLSGSATEAFFGQGTRLTVV.

This rearrangement joins TRBV10-3 to TRBJ2-2, with D maybe TRBD1 (5 bases). Germline CDR1 reads ENHRY; CDR2 reads SYGVKD. CDR3 size: 17 residues. V was cut by 3 bases and J by 0 bases, with 14 bases left in between. CDR3 nucleotides: TGTGCCATCAGTGAAGTTCTTGACAGCTCGAACACCGGGGAGCTGTTTTTT. Residues: CAISEVLDSSNTGELFF.

The chain is built from TRBV11-2 and TRBJ2-1; D possibly corresponds to TRBD2 (6 bases). The germline CDR1 and CDR2 sequences are SGHAT and FQNNGV. There are 15 residues in the CDR3. Between the trimmed V and J ends, which lost 4 bases and 4 bases, there was a span of 14 bases. The CDR3 sequence: CASSWGEDPYNEQFF. The CDR3 coding sequence is TGTGCCAGCAGCTGGGGGGAGGACCCTTACAATGAGCAGTTCTTC.

The chain recombines TRBV9 with TRBJ1-3; possibly TRBD1 for D (5 bases). This CDR3 region has 15 residues. Germline-derived CDR1 and CDR2 are SGDLS and YYNGEE. The V end lost 4 bases, the J end lost 2 bases, and 13 bases lay between the germline ends. The CDR3 DNA sequence: TGTGCCAGCAGCCGGGGGGGGGTTGCTGGAAACACCATATATTTT. Residues: CASSRGGVAGNTIYF.

The rearrangement uses TRBV9 and TRBJ2-3; TRBD2 matches 11 bases. The CDR3 loop spans 15 amino acids. V trimming: 3 bases; J trimming: 5 bases; junction bases outside the gene matches: 5. Looked up from germline, CDR1 is SGDLS and CDR2 is YYNGEE. The CDR3 DNA sequence: TGTGCCAGCAGCGGACTAGCGGGGATTATAGATACGCAGTATTTT. Translation: CASSGLAGIIDTQYF.